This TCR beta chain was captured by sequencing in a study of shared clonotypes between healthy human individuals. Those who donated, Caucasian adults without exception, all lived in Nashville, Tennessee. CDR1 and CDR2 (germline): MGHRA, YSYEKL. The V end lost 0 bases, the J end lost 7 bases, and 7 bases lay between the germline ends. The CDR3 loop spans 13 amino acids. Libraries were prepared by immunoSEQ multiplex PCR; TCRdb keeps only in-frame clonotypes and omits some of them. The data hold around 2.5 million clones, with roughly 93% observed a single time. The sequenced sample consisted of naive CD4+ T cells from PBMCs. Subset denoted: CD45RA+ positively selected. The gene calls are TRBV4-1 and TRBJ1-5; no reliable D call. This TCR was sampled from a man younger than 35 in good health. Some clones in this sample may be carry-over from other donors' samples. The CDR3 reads CASSQEGLQPQHF. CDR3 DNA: TGCGCCAGCAGCCAAGAGGGGTTGCAGCCCCAGCATTTT.